In its sample, the clone carrying this TCR beta chain was seen many times. No antigen is known for it. This CDR3 contains 18 residues. Germline loops: CDR1 DFQATT, CDR2 SNEGSKA (reference sequence). With 1 base clipped from V and 0 bases from J, the junction kept 12 bases outside the gene matches. Two oligonucleotides, mixed equimolar, formed the beta constant-region primer covering TRBC1 and TRBC2. The ligated cDNA underwent four PCR rounds using SP2 and nested alpha and beta constant-region primers. TCRdb processed the UMI-ligation and nested PCR reads anew with MiXCR; each CDR3 protein has one entry. The sample shows more than 95,000 distinct CDR3 sequences, about 14% of them seen only once. The record originates from a study of naive and memory T cell subsets. Study-wide results and caveats: Especially in CD8 cells, naive repertoires contained a few larger clonotypes, possibly CD45RA-re-expressing memory cells. TCR counts from RNA may reflect activation-linked expression changes.

The TCR originated in a human donor in good health. The chain carries TRBV20-1 and TRBJ2-1; 7 nucleotides match TRBD2. Source material: naive CD8+ T cells from blood. The CDR3 DNA sequence: TGCAGTGCTAGAGTCTCTAGCGGCCCAGGGAACTCCTACAATGAGCAGTTCTTC. It codes for CSARVSSGPGNSYNEQFF.